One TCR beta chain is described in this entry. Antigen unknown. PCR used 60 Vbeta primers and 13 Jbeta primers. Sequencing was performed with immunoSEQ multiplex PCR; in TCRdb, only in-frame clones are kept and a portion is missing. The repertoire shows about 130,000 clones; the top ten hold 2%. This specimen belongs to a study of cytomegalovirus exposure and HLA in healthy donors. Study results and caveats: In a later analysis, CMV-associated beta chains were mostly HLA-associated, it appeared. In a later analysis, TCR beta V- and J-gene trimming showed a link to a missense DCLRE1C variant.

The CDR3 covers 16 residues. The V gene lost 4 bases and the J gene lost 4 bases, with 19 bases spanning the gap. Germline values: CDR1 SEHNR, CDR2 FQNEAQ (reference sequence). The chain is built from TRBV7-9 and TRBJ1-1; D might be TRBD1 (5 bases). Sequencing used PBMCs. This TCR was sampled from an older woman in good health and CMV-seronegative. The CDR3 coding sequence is TGTGCCAGCAGCTGGGGGGTTGGCGGCCTTATCACTGAAGCTTTCTTT. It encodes CASSWGVGGLITEAFF.